A single sample is the source of the 26 T cell receptor beta chains below, sequenced in a study of cytomegalovirus exposure and HLA in healthy donors. Vbeta (60) and Jbeta (13) primers were used in the PCR. TCRdb's copy holds only in-frame clones and misses some; the assay was immunoSEQ multiplex PCR. The table records 55,000 to 80,000 clones, 65% to 85% of them present only once. The specimen sequenced was PBMCs. These receptors were obtained from a woman aged 30 to 39 in good health and CMV-seronegative.

This chain connects TRBV9 to TRBJ1-2; 9 bases fit TRBD1. This CDR3 has 15 amino acids. With V trimmed by 3 bases and J by 5 bases, 8 bases remained unmatched. Germline V gene data show CDR1 as SGDLS and CDR2 as YYNGEE. CDR3: CASSETPDRGYGYTF. In DNA, the CDR3 is TGTGCCAGCAGCGAGACGCCGGACAGGGGATATGGCTACACCTTC.

The V gene is TRBV19, the J gene TRBJ2-1; 8 nucleotides match TRBD1. The CDR3 runs 15 residues. CDR1 LNHDA and CDR2 SQIVND come from the germline V gene (reference sequence). V lost 4 bases to trimming and J lost 7 bases; unmatched junction nucleotides: 9. The CDR3 is CASSNPGQAQNEQFF. CDR3 DNA sequence: TGTGCCAGTAGTAACCCGGGACAGGCACAAAATGAGCAGTTCTTC.

This chain uses TRBV9 with TRBJ1-6, with a weak D call TRBD1 (5 bases). In germline, CDR1 is SGDLS, CDR2 YYNGEE. CDR3 length equals 14 residues. V dropped 3 bases and J dropped 5 bases, with 9 bases sitting between them. CDR3: CASSGRDNNSPLHF. The CDR3 DNA is TGTGCCAGCAGCGGCAGGGATAATAATTCACCCCTCCACTTT.

The chain links TRBV5-1 to TRBJ1-3; D gene ambiguous. V dropped 0 bases and J dropped 1 base, with 8 bases sitting between them. Per the germline V gene, CDR1 is SGHRS and CDR2 is YFSETQ. CDR3 size: 15 residues. The CDR3, as DNA: TGCGCCAGCAGCTTGGTGGCGGGGTCTGGAAACACCATATATTTT. This gives the protein CASSLVAGSGNTIYF.

This clone has just a few counts. The gene calls are TRBV28 and TRBJ1-1; D call uncertain. The CDR3 covers 12 residues. The germline gives CDR1 MDHEN, CDR2 SYDVKM. With 6 bases removed from V and 1 base from J, the gap between germline ends came to 6 bases. The CDR3 reads CASSRQNTEAFF. The CDR3 nucleotides read TGTGCCAGCAGCCGACAGAACACTGAAGCTTTCTTT.

The rearrangement links TRBV6-6 to TRBJ2-7; 8 positions agree with TRBD1. There are 14 residues in the CDR3. Per the germline V gene, CDR1 is MNHNY and CDR2 is SVGAGI (reference sequence). Trimming cost V 4 bases and J 3 bases; bases outside gene matches: 5. CDR3 amino acids: CASSWEDRVYEQYF. The CDR3 DNA reads as TGTGCCAGCAGTTGGGAGGACAGGGTCTACGAGCAGTACTTC.

The chain combines TRBV6-5 with TRBJ2-3; 11 nucleotides match TRBD1. The junction had 5 bases not matched to a gene; V was cut back by 5 bases and J by 7 bases. CDR3 length: 14 amino acids. CDR1 and CDR2 from the germline V gene are MNHEY and SVGAGI. The CDR3 DNA reads TGTGCCAGCAGTCGGGACAGGGGGGGAAATACGCAGTATTTT. Translating gives CASSRDRGGNTQYF.

The chain carries TRBV2 and TRBJ2-1; 8 nucleotides line up with TRBD2. The CDR3 loop spans 13 amino acids. Per germline, CDR1 SNHLY and CDR2 FYNNEI. With V trimmed by 6 bases and J by 10 bases, 8 bases remained unmatched. CDR3 region: CASSRSGEWEQFF. The CDR3 nucleotides read TGTGCCAGCAGCCGTAGCGGGGAGTGGGAGCAGTTCTTC.

In DNA form, the CDR3 reads TGTGCCAGCAGTGAAGACAGGGGGGGGGAAAAACTGTTTTTT. This codes for CASSEDRGGEKLFF. V and J are TRBV6-1 and TRBJ1-4; 8 bases are shared with TRBD1. This CDR3 spans 14 amino acids. From germline, CDR1 is MNHNS and CDR2 SASEGT. With V trimmed by 1 base and J by 8 bases, 3 bases remained unmatched.

The chain joins TRBV2 to TRBJ2-7, with 12 positions matching TRBD1. With 5 bases clipped from V and 7 bases from J, the junction kept 9 bases outside the gene matches. The CDR3 contains 15 residues. The germline CDR1 and CDR2 sequences are SNHLY and FYNNEI. This chain's CDR3 is CASSKPGQGAGEQYF. In nucleotides, the CDR3 is TGTGCCAGCAGTAAGCCGGGACAGGGGGCGGGGGAGCAGTACTTC.

The genes are TRBV19 and TRBJ2-2; maybe TRBD1 (6 bases). CDR1 is LNHDA, CDR2 SQIVND, per germline (reference sequence). CDR3 length: 17 residues. V dropped 3 bases and J dropped 7 bases, with 21 bases sitting between them. Here the CDR3 DNA reads TGTGCCAGTAGTATCCGCCCCAGTGGTATCAGGGGCGGGGAGCTGTTTTTT. Translation gives CASSIRPSGIRGGELFF.

The V and J genes are TRBV18 and TRBJ1-1; D is uncertain. This CDR3 has 17 residues. Germline-derived CDR1 and CDR2 are KGHSH and LQKENI. V was pared by 3 bases and J by 2 bases, with 19 bases between. The CDR3 region has the DNA TGTGCCAGCTCACCTGAACTTATAGCGGACCTAAACACTGAAGCTTTCTTT. It is translated as CASSPELIADLNTEAFF. The full variable domain, its missing parts supplied by reference TRBV18 and TRBJ1-1, is NAGVMQNPRHLVRRRGQEARLRCSPMKGHSHVYWYRQLPEEGLKFMVYLQKENIIDESGMPKERFSAEFPKEGPSILRIQQVVRGDSAAYFCASSPELIADLNTEAFFGQGTRLTVV.

V usage is TRBV12-5 and J usage is TRBJ1-5; 8 bases align to TRBD1. J was trimmed by 5 bases and V by 5 bases; bases with no gene match: 8. CDR3 length: 15 residues. Germline V CDR1 and CDR2: LGHNT, FRNRAP. CDR3 protein: CASGPRTGLDQPQHF. The CDR3 nucleotides are TGTGCTAGTGGTCCTCGGACAGGGCTTGATCAGCCCCAGCATTTT.

The chain recombines TRBV7-2 with TRBJ2-3; maybe TRBD1 (5 bases). CDR1 SGHTA and CDR2 FQGNSA come from the germline V gene. The CDR3 runs to 12 residues. The V and J ends lost 0 bases and 12 bases respectively, with 10 bases between them. CDR3 in amino acids: CASSLARELQYF. In nucleotides, the CDR3 is TGTGCCAGCAGCTTAGCCAGGGAACTACAGTATTTT.

This rearrangement joins TRBV19 to TRBJ2-2; no definite D call. Trimming cost V 5 bases and J 3 bases, with 4 bases left between them. This CDR3 is 12 amino acids long. Germline CDR1 is LNHDA and CDR2 is SQIVND (reference sequence). The CDR3 here is CASSVYTGELFF. The CDR3 nucleotides read TGTGCCAGTAGTGTCTACACCGGGGAGCTGTTTTTT.

The CDR3 DNA reads as TGCGCCAGCAGCTTGGAGGCCGGGAAGAATTCACCCCTCCACTTT. Protein sequence: CASSLEAGKNSPLHF. The J gene is TRBJ1-6, the V gene TRBV5-1; D gene uncertain. CDR1 and CDR2 (germline): SGHRS, YFSETQ. The CDR3 contains 15 residues. V was shortened by 0 bases and J by 7 bases, with 11 bases between the two germline ends.

The chain recombines TRBV25-1 with TRBJ1-1; D unclear. V gave up 2 bases and J gave up 1 base, with 17 bases separating them. There are 17 residues in the CDR3. CDR1 MGHDK and CDR2 SYGVNS come from the germline V gene. The CDR3, as DNA: TGTGCCAGCAGTGAAATCGGGAGACGTGGTGGGAACACTGAAGCTTTCTTT. It specifies CASSEIGRRGGNTEAFF.

J is TRBJ1-2 and V is TRBV10-3; 9 bases match TRBD1. Per the germline V gene, CDR1 is ENHRY and CDR2 is SYGVKD. J lost 2 bases, V lost 7 bases, and 5 bases had no gene match. The CDR3 is 14 amino acids. CDR3 amino acids: CAITSGTGNYGYTF. Written as DNA, the CDR3 is TGTGCCATCACCTCCGGGACAGGGAACTATGGCTACACCTTC.

The chain recombines TRBV27 with TRBJ1-6, with 7 bases that match TRBD1. V trimming: 3 bases; J trimming: 8 bases; junction bases outside the gene matches: 13. The V gene's germline CDR1 is MNHEY and CDR2 SMNVEV (reference sequence). The CDR3 runs to 17 residues. The CDR3 protein is CASSFLTSGGIDSPLHF. In nucleotides, the CDR3 is TGTGCCAGCAGTTTCCTAACGTCAGGGGGAATCGATTCACCCCTCCACTTT.

The rearrangement links TRBV6-1 to TRBJ2-1; 8 bases are a match to TRBD2. Germline V gene sequence: CDR1 MNHNS, CDR2 SASEGT. V lost 4 bases, J lost 6 bases, and 5 bases stayed unmatched. The CDR3 consists of 14 residues. CDR3: CASSGSGDLNEQFF. The CDR3 coding sequence is TGTGCCAGCAGTGGTAGCGGGGACCTCAATGAGCAGTTCTTC.

This clone was observed once. The chain combines TRBV5-5 with TRBJ2-4; D remains unclear. V lost 0 bases, J lost 4 bases, and 5 bases lay in between. Germline assignment: CDR1 SGHKS and CDR2 YYEKEE (reference sequence). This CDR3 contains 13 residues. The DNA of the CDR3 is TGTGCCAGCAGCTTGGGGCCTAAAAACATTCAGTACTTC. It yields the protein CASSLGPKNIQYF.

In this sample, this clone turned up a few times. The chain uses TRBV7-8 and TRBJ2-7, with D possibly TRBD2 on 7 matching bases. The germline CDR1 and CDR2 sequences are SGHVS and FQNEAQ. CDR3 length: 14 amino acids. V dropped 5 bases and J dropped 3 bases, with 14 bases sitting between them. DNA for the CDR3: TGTGCCAGCAGCGGAGGGGGGGTCATCTACGAGCAGTACTTC. Amino acid sequence: CASSGGGVIYEQYF.

This clone was found once. The V and J genes are TRBV9 and TRBJ2-7; 7 positions agree with TRBD1. The CDR3 has 15 amino acids. The junction had 6 bases not matched to a gene; V was cut back by 0 bases and J by 3 bases. Germline CDR1 reads SGDLS; CDR2 reads YYNGEE. The CDR3 spells CASSVGTGALYEQYF. The DNA for the CDR3 is TGTGCCAGCAGCGTAGGCACAGGGGCTCTCTACGAGCAGTACTTC. Combining the CDR3 with reference TRBV9 and TRBJ2-7 gives the whole variable domain DSGVTQTPKHLITATGQRVTLRCSPRSGDLSVYWYQQSLDQGLQFLIQYYNGEERAKGNILERFSAQQFPDLHSELNLSSLELGDSALYFCASSVGTGALYEQYFGPGTRLTVT.

Only a few counts were recorded for this clone. J is TRBJ2-1 and V is TRBV6-5, with 13 positions matching TRBD2. CDR3 length: 16 amino acids. The J segment lost 12 bases and the V segment lost 0 bases, leaving 8 bases of the junction unmatched. Germline loops: CDR1 MNHEY, CDR2 SVGAGI. The CDR3 loop is CASSYSWTSGGDGQFF. The CDR3 nucleotides read TGTGCCAGCAGTTACTCGTGGACTAGCGGGGGAGATGGGCAGTTCTTC.

This chain joins TRBV5-1 and TRBJ2-3, with a possible D match to TRBD2 (6 bases). Germline CDR1 and CDR2: SGHRS and YFSETQ. The germline V and J ends were trimmed by 1 base and 0 bases, with 15 bases remaining between them. The CDR3 is 17 amino acids. In DNA, the CDR3 is TGCGCCAGCAGCTTGCGAGCCGGGACTCAGAGCACAGATACGCAGTATTTT. Translation: CASSLRAGTQSTDTQYF.

The chain couples TRBV5-4 to TRBJ1-1; 8 bases are shared with TRBD1. This CDR3 has 14 residues. V dropped 4 bases and J dropped 2; count of bases not matched to a gene: 4. Germline loops: CDR1 SGHNT, CDR2 YYREEE (reference sequence). The CDR3 nucleotides read TGTGCCAGCAGCAAGACAGGGGATAACACTGAAGCTTTCTTT. Protein sequence: CASSKTGDNTEAFF.